The 8 T cell receptor beta chains in this list originate from one sample, sequenced in a study of regulatory T cells in long-lasting Graves disease. Time point noted: newly diagnosed GD, antithyroid drugs for less than 3 months. Extracted RNA from PBMCs served as the source of the TCR library. Building of the TCR beta libraries involved iRepertoire HTBI primers and Arm-PCR of CDR3 regions. A single record per CDR3 protein comes from TCRdb applying MiXCR to the multiplex PCR reads. This table holds some 400,000 distinct CDR3 sequences, more than 12% found once. These data were also reused for a study on T cells in Graves' hyperthyroidism and ophthalmopathy.

Material: peripheral blood mononuclear cells (PBMCs), obtained at new diagnosis, from a patient treated with antithyroid drugs. These receptors were obtained from a woman aged 25 to 45 with Graves disease.

This clonotype came up many times. The genes are TRBV15 and TRBJ2-1; D is perhaps TRBD2 (6 bases). Germline V gene lookup returns CDR1 LNHNV and CDR2 YYDKDF (reference sequence). This CDR3 has 15 amino acids. V was shortened by 8 bases and J by 4 bases, with 18 bases between the two germline ends. The CDR3, as DNA: TGTGCCACCTGGGCCTCGCAGGCGGGGTACAATGAGCAGTTCTTC. The encoded protein is CATWASQAGYNEQFF.

The chain is built from TRBV20-1 and TRBJ2-4, with 11 bases lining up with TRBD1. Germline CDR1 reads DFQATT; CDR2 reads SNEGSKA (reference sequence). Trimming removed 5 bases from V and 5 bases from J; junction bases left unmatched: 11. The CDR3 runs 16 residues. The CDR3 DNA follows: TGCAGTGCTGTACGCTCGGACAGGGGGCTCCAAAACATTCAGTACTTC. It is translated as CSAVRSDRGLQNIQYF.

This clonotype was counted many times. The rearrangement joins TRBV2 to TRBJ1-2, with TRBD1 as a possible D gene (5 bases). V shed 6 bases and J shed 5 bases, with 10 bases lying between them. The germline V gene has CDR1 SNHLY and CDR2 FYNNEI. This CDR3 is built from 12 residues. CDR3 DNA: TGTGCCAGCAGGGACATCGGATATGGCTACACCTTC. Its translation: CASRDIGYGYTF.

The chain uses TRBV12-3 or TRBV12-4 and TRBJ2-7, with 10 nucleotides matching TRBD2. Unmatched junction bases numbered 11, after V lost 7 bases and J lost 5 bases. The CDR3 loop spans 15 amino acids. This CDR3 is CASTTPEREGHEQYF. In nucleotides, the CDR3 is TGTGCCAGCACCACCCCGGAGCGGGAGGGCCACGAGCAGTACTTC.

This clonotype was seen at least ten times. V is TRBV9 and J is TRBJ1-1; D is ambiguous. The CDR3 has 17 amino acids. V shed 4 bases and J shed 1 base, with 20 bases lying between them. CDR1 is SGDLS, CDR2 YYNGEE, per germline. CDR3 coding DNA: TGTGCCAGCAGCCCCAGCGGTACTCCGCGGAAGAACACTGAAGCTTTCTTT. This sequence encodes CASSPSGTPRKNTEAFF.

This chain links TRBV12-5 with TRBJ2-7; D is uncertain. The CDR3 consists of 12 residues. V was shortened by 3 bases and J by 3 bases, with 6 bases between the two germline ends. The V gene's germline CDR1 is LGHNT and CDR2 FRNRAP. The CDR3 DNA reads TGTGCTAGTGGTTTACCGATCTACGAGCAGTACTTC. It specifies CASGLPIYEQYF.

The rearrangement joins TRBV12-3 or TRBV12-4 to TRBJ1-6; a weak D match, TRBD1 (5 bases). The CDR3 has 16 amino acids. The germline V and J ends were trimmed by 0 bases and 7 bases, with 13 bases remaining between them. The DNA for the CDR3 is TGTGCCAGCAGTTTAGCCCCGACAGTGGGGAATTCACCCCTCCACTTT. Translation: CASSLAPTVGNSPLHF.

J is TRBJ2-1 and V is TRBV18; possible D gene TRBD1, 7 bases. Trimming stripped 3 bases from V and 7 bases from J, with 34 bases between. Per the germline V gene, CDR1 is KGHSH and CDR2 is LQKENI. The CDR3 is made up of 21 amino acids. CDR3: CASSPLSGGGRSGHSGNEQFF. In nucleotides, the CDR3 is TGTGCCAGCTCACCTCTCTCAGGAGGGGGCCGAAGCGGGCACTCAGGGAATGAGCAGTTCTTC.